The clone carrying this T cell receptor (beta chain) has more than one count but fewer than ten. This sample is drawn from a study of blood T cell repertoires in COVID-19. Study at large: There were acute and convalescent COVID-19 samples, and they came from the United States, Italy and Spain.

The CDR3 contains 15 residues. The J segment lost 0 bases and the V segment lost 5 bases, leaving 3 bases of the junction unmatched. Germline V gene data show CDR1 as SGHAT and CDR2 as FQDESV (reference sequence). The data were produced by immunoSEQ multiplex PCR, yet TCRdb's version contains in-frame clones alone and is incomplete. Among 250,000 to 350,000 clones listed, 89% were seen once. Sequencing was performed on peripheral blood. The receptor's source is a woman aged 40 to 55 who had recovered from COVID-19. The chain joins TRBV11-1 to TRBJ2-2; TRBD1 matches at 7 bases. The CDR3 coding sequence is TGTGCCAGCAGCCCAGGGACAGCGAACACCGGGGAGCTGTTTTTT. Translated, it gives CASSPGTANTGELFF.